A selection of T cell receptor beta chains follows, all from one sample in a study of blood T cell repertoires in COVID-19. Libraries were prepared by immunoSEQ multiplex PCR; TCRdb keeps only in-frame clonotypes and omits some of them. The sample holds 240,000 or so clones, more than 80% seen once. The specimen was peripheral blood. The source is an elderly woman with COVID-19, enrolled during active disease. CDR3s include the opening cysteine and the closing phenylalanine or tryptophan. D genes are given only for firm matches. Expanded clones are given a class, and other clones once, few, many or no size at all.

-,TRBV5-1,-,TRBJ1-1,TGCGCCAGCAGCTTGGGAGGGCGTGCGAACACTGAAGCTTTCTTT,CASSLGGRANTEAFF
-,TRBV28,-,TRBJ1-2,TGTGCCAGCAGTCTCCCCACAGGGAATCTACCTGGCTACACCTTC,CASSLPTGNLPGYTF
-,TRBV2,-,TRBJ1-1,TGTGCCAGCAGGCAGGGGCCCACTGAAGCTTTCTTT,CASRQGPTEAFF
-,TRBV11-2,-,TRBJ1-2,TGTGCCAGCAGCTTAGAGTCCCGCGCCGGCTATGGCTACACCTTC,CASSLESRAGYGYTF
-,TRBV5-5,TRBD2,TRBJ2-4,TGTGCCAGCAGCTTGCCACTAGCGGTATTAAACATTCAGTACTTC,CASSLPLAVLNIQYF
-,TRBV6-6,-,TRBJ1-1,TGTGCCAGCAGTAAACTACAGGGAAGCACTGAAGCTTTCTTT,CASSKLQGSTEAFF
-,TRBV7-3,TRBD2,TRBJ2-1,TGTGCCAGCAGCCCCACTAGCGGGACCTACAATGAGCAGTTCTTC,CASSPTSGTYNEQFF
-,TRBV28,-,TRBJ2-7,TGTGCCAGCAGTCGGCGGGGCGAGCAGTACTTC,CASSRRGEQYF
few,TRBV2,-,TRBJ1-2,TGTGCCAGCAGTGAGAGGGCAGGCTATGGCTACACCTTC,CASSERAGYGYTF
few,TRBV9,-,TRBJ2-5,TGTGCCAGCAGCGGACAGGGCCTGGGGGGCCAAGAGACCCAGTACTTC,CASSGQGLGGQETQYF
-,TRBV7-2,-,TRBJ1-2,TGTGCCAGCAGGGCATCGGCCCGTGCGTTGGAGGGCTACACCTTC,CASRASARALEGYTF
-,TRBV13,-,TRBJ1-4,TGTGCCAGCAGCTTAGGGCAGGGAACTGAAAAACTGTTTTTT,CASSLGQGTEKLFF
few,TRBV12-3/TRBV12-4,-,TRBJ1-5,TGTGCCAGCAGCCGGGAGGGAGATCAGCCCCAGCATTTT,CASSREGDQPQHF
-,TRBV6-2/TRBV6-3,TRBD2,TRBJ2-7,TGTGCCAGCAGTTATCCTTTGGGACTAGCGGGAGGTTTCTCCTACGAGCAGTACTTC,CASSYPLGLAGGFSYEQYF
-,TRBV5-1,-,TRBJ2-2,TGCGCCAGCAAAAGGGGGATGGACACCGGGGAGCTGTTTTTT,CASKRGMDTGELFF
-,TRBV4-1,TRBD1,TRBJ1-2,TGCGCCAGCAGCCAGGCCGGGACAGGGTTTAGAGGCTACACCTTC,CASSQAGTGFRGYTF
few,TRBV7-2,TRBD2,TRBJ2-2,TGTGCCAGCAGCTTACAAGGAGCGGGAGTGACCGGGGAGCTGTTTTTT,CASSLQGAGVTGELFF
once,TRBV18,TRBD1,TRBJ1-1,TGTGCCAGCTCACCCACCTTGGGACAGGGTGACACTGAAGCTTTCTTT,CASSPTLGQGDTEAFF
-,TRBV6-6,TRBD1,TRBJ2-2,TGTGCCAGCAGCCCAGCCCGGACAGGGGGGACCGGGGAGCTGTTTTTT,CASSPARTGGTGELFF
-,TRBV24-1,-,TRBJ2-1,TGTGCCACCAGTGATCGAAGGGGGGGCGCCTACAATGAGCAGTTCTTC,CATSDRRGGAYNEQFF
once,TRBV5-1,TRBD1,TRBJ2-2,TGCGCCAGCAGCATACAGGGACAGGGCACATGGGCTACCGGGGAGCTGTTTTTT,CASSIQGQGTWATGELFF
-,TRBV10-1,-,TRBJ2-3,TGCGCCAGCAGTGAGGGGGGGATTTCAACAGATACGCAGTATTTT,CASSEGGISTDTQYF
few,TRBV7-2,TRBD2,TRBJ2-7,TGTGCCAGCAGCCCCGAGATCTTAGCGGGGAGCTACGAGCAGTACTTC,CASSPEILAGSYEQYF
-,TRBV7-2,-,TRBJ1-2,TGTGCCAGCAGCCAAGCGTGGGCGGGAGGCTATGGCTACACCTTC,CASSQAWAGGYGYTF
-,TRBV10-3,TRBD2,TRBJ2-3,TGTGCCATCAGCTTGGGACTAGCGGGGGGGATAGATACGCAGTATTTT,CAISLGLAGGIDTQYF
-,TRBV18,-,TRBJ1-4,TGTGCCAGCTCAAACCAACAGGGCGATTATGAAAAACTGTTTTTT,CASSNQQGDYEKLFF
-,TRBV7-2,TRBD2,TRBJ2-1,TGTGCCAGCAGCTTAGCCCCGACTAGCGGGAGGTTGCATGAGCAGTTCTTC,CASSLAPTSGRLHEQFF
-,TRBV11-3,-,TRBJ1-1,TGTGCCAGCAGCTTAGTTCGGAACACTGAAGCTTTCTTT,CASSLVRNTEAFF
-,TRBV6-4,-,TRBJ1-5,TGTGCCAGCAGTGAAAATCGCGGCCAGCCCCAGCATTTT,CASSENRGQPQHF
once,TRBV9,TRBD1,TRBJ2-7,TGTGCCAGCAGCGTAGAGACAGGGGGGACCTACGAGCAGTACTTC,CASSVETGGTYEQYF
few,TRBV7-3,-,TRBJ1-2,TGTGCCCCCATGACACACTTTTATGGCTACACCTTC,CAPMTHFYGYTF
-,TRBV11-3,-,TRBJ2-3,TGTGCCAGCAGCCGCGGGGGCGGGGTTTCTACAGATACGCAGTATTTT,CASSRGGGVSTDTQYF
-,TRBV12-3/TRBV12-4,TRBD1,TRBJ1-3,TGTGCCAGCAGTTCGACGACAGGGAGCACCATATATTTT,CASSSTTGSTIYF
few,TRBV7-6,TRBD1,TRBJ2-1,TGTGCCAGCAGCTTAGTGGGACAGAATGAGCAGTTCTTC,CASSLVGQNEQFF
-,TRBV5-1,TRBD1,TRBJ2-5,TGCGCCAGCAGCACCGGGGACAGGAGGGAAGAGACCCAGTACTTC,CASSTGDRREETQYF
-,TRBV3-1/TRBV3-2,-,TRBJ2-7,TGTGCCAGCAGCCAAGTGGGCAGGGGAGAGCAGTACTTC,CASSQVGRGEQYF
-,TRBV2,-,TRBJ1-1,TGTGCCAGCCACCGCCCGACAGGAGGTAGGACTGAAGCTTTCTTT,CASHRPTGGRTEAFF
-,TRBV7-9,-,TRBJ2-7,TGTGCCAGCAGCTTAATGGTGCGCGAGCAGTACTTC,CASSLMVREQYF
once,TRBV11-2,-,TRBJ1-1,TGTGCCAGCAGCTTAGGTCTCAACACTGAAGCTTTCTTT,CASSLGLNTEAFF
few,TRBV30,-,TRBJ2-1,TGTGCCTGGAGTCCCCCGACAATCTCCTACAATGAGCAGTTCTTC,CAWSPPTISYNEQFF
few,TRBV6-1,-,TRBJ1-5,TGTGCCAGCAGTGACCTGGGCAGGGCAGCTTATAGCAATCAGCCCCAGCATTTT,CASSDLGRAAYSNQPQHF
-,TRBV11-2,TRBD1,TRBJ1-1,TGTGCCAGCAGCCCGGGACAGGGAAGAGGCACTGAAGCTTTCTTT,CASSPGQGRGTEAFF
-,TRBV6-2/TRBV6-3,TRBD2,TRBJ2-1,TGTGCCAGCAGTTACTTGTTAGCGGGGACCCGGGGAAATGAGCAGTTCTTC,CASSYLLAGTRGNEQFF
-,TRBV2,-,TRBJ2-5,TGTGCCAGCAGACCGGAGGCCAACACCCAAGAGACCCAGTACTTC,CASRPEANTQETQYF
-,TRBV28,-,TRBJ1-2,TGTGCCAGCAGTTTAAATCAGGGGCGCAACTATGGCTACACCTTC,CASSLNQGRNYGYTF
-,TRBV18,-,TRBJ1-1,TGTGCCAGCTCCCCTGGTAGAGGGGGTGGCACTGAAGCTTTCTTT,CASSPGRGGGTEAFF
-,TRBV5-1,-,TRBJ2-3,TGCGCCAGCAGCCTCGGAGGGGGCACAGATACGCAGTATTTT,CASSLGGGTDTQYF
-,TRBV7-8,TRBD1,TRBJ2-7,TGTGCCAGCAGCCCGACAGGGCGAGAGCAGTACTTC,CASSPTGREQYF
-,TRBV19,-,TRBJ1-1,TGTGCCACCCGGGGGGGAGTTGTTTTAAACACTGAAGCTTTCTTT,CATRGGVVLNTEAFF
-,TRBV25-1,-,TRBJ1-1,TGTGCCAGCAGTGATCCAGGGGTGGGCACTGAAGCTTTCTTT,CASSDPGVGTEAFF
few,TRBV27,-,TRBJ2-7,TGTGCCAGCAGTTTCGGAGTGGGCAGGGGCTACGAGCAGTACTTC,CASSFGVGRGYEQYF
once,TRBV19,TRBD2,TRBJ2-1,TGTGCCACCCGACTAGCGGGTGGGAGCTCCTACAATGAGCAGTTCTTC,CATRLAGGSSYNEQFF
-,TRBV24-1,TRBD2,TRBJ2-1,TGTGCCACCAGTGATGCCCCGGGACTAGCGGGGTCCTCCTACAATGAGCAGTTCTTC,CATSDAPGLAGSSYNEQFF
-,TRBV5-1,-,TRBJ2-6,TGCGCCAGCAGCCGCAGGGCTTCTGGGGCCAACGTCCTGACTTTC,CASSRRASGANVLTF
-,TRBV3-1/TRBV3-2,TRBD1,TRBJ2-2,TGTGCCAGCAGCCGTCGACAGGGATCGAACACCGGGGAGCTGTTTTTT,CASSRRQGSNTGELFF
-,TRBV2,TRBD1,TRBJ1-1,TGTGCCAGCGGACCCTGGGACAGTCAGATAACTGAAGCTTTCTTT,CASGPWDSQITEAFF
-,TRBV7-7,-,TRBJ1-5,TGTGCTAGCAGCAACGGGGTAAATCAGCCCCAGCATTTT,CASSNGVNQPQHF
-,TRBV29-1,-,TRBJ1-3,TGCAGCGTTGGAGCTGGAAACACCATATATTTT,CSVGAGNTIYF
-,TRBV7-2,-,TRBJ1-1,TGTGCCAGCAGCTTAGTTGCGTACACTGAAGCTTTCTTT,CASSLVAYTEAFF